The T cell receptor (beta chain) described here comes from a study of T cells in tuberculosis. Time point here: new active TB diagnosis, blood taken before or within 7 days of starting treatment. Active tuberculosis patients were new diagnoses, HIV-seronegative, South African, and aged 18 years or older. Tuberculosis was confirmed by positive sputum smear and/or M. tuberculosis culture. With regard to this clone: What it binds is not known.

Study results and caveats: Smaller distances to GMM-specific TCRs suggested their expansion in active tuberculosis. Shorter CDR3-alpha in active tuberculosis partly drove smaller distances.

From germline, CDR1 is MNHEY and CDR2 SMNVEV (reference sequence). CDR3 length equals 17 residues. V lost 6 bases, J lost 2 bases, and 22 bases lay in between. Produced via immunoSEQ multiplex PCR; TCRdb's table is partial and in-frame only. The table has about 50,000 clones, nearly 95% seen once; the top ten hold about 1.5%. The TCR was taken from an adult with tuberculosis. The chain combines TRBV27 with TRBJ1-1, with TRBD1 as a possible D gene (5 bases). The sequencing here drew on PBMCs, taken at tuberculosis diagnosis. The CDR3 is CASSHGRLGVGNTEAFF. The CDR3 DNA follows: TGTGCCAGCAGCCACGGTCGTCTAGGGGTTGGAAACACTGAAGCTTTCTTT.